This TCR beta chain is from a study of shared clonotypes between healthy human individuals. Study-level information: Used for every donor were three CD4 naive, three CD4 memory, two CD8 naive and one CD8 memory plate.

Using immunoSEQ multiplex PCR, the repertoire was profiled, and TCRdb retains in-frame clones only, with some absent. The table shows approximately 2,300,000 clones, with about nine tenths occurring only once. CDR3 length: 15 residues. Trimming pared 2 bases from V and 4 bases from J, leaving 11 bases between. The germline V gene encodes CDR1 MDHEN and CDR2 SYDVKM. This rearrangement joins TRBV28 to TRBJ2-2, with a possible D match to TRBD1 (7 bases). What was sequenced was naive CD4+ T cells from PBMCs. The subset: CD45RA+ positively selected. This TCR came from a man younger than 35 in good health. Some clones in this sample may be carry-over from other donors' samples. The CDR3 protein is CASSLAGQSTGELFF. The CDR3 DNA reads as TGTGCCAGCAGTTTAGCGGGACAGTCCACCGGGGAGCTGTTTTTT.